The 11 T cell receptor beta chains below all came from one sample that was sequenced in a study of early T cells in non-severe SARS-CoV-2 infection. One entry per CDR3 protein results from TCRdb running MiXCR on the 5' RACE reads. The sample consists of some 96,000 distinct CDR3 sequences, approximately 15% of them appearing once. Sequencing input: whole blood. The receptor source for this set is an adult who was a healthcare worker with PCR-confirmed SARS-CoV-2 infection or an uninfected control (not recorded which).

This chain connects TRBV20-1 to TRBJ1-1; unclear D gene. This CDR3 spans 12 amino acids. With 5 bases removed from V and 4 bases from J, the gap between germline ends came to 11 bases. Per the germline V gene, CDR1 is DFQATT and CDR2 is SNEGSKA (reference sequence). Written as DNA, the CDR3 is TGCAGTGCTCAGTTTCTGGGCACTGAAGCTTTCTTT. The encoded protein is CSAQFLGTEAFF.

This clonotype was seen at least ten times. The V gene is TRBV7-6, the J gene TRBJ2-1; 8 bases map to TRBD1. CDR3 length: 16 amino acids. Trimming cost V 5 bases and J 0 bases; bases outside gene matches: 6. From germline, CDR1 is SGHVS and CDR2 FNYEAQ. The CDR3 DNA reads as TGTGCCAGCAGCGAAAGGACAGGGCTCTCCTACAATGAGCAGTTCTTC. The encoded protein is CASSERTGLSYNEQFF. Supplemented by reference TRBV7-6 and TRBJ2-1, the full variable domain reads GAGVSQSPRYKVTKRGQDVALRCDPISGHVSLYWYRQALGQGPEFLTYFNYEAQQDKSGLPNDRFSAERPEGSISTLTIQRTEQRDSAMYRCASSERTGLSYNEQFFGPGTRLTVL.

The CDR3 protein is CSATPPFSYEQYF. The CDR3 nucleotides are TGCAGTGCAACCCCCCCATTCTCCTACGAGCAGTACTTC. The chain couples TRBV20-1 to TRBJ2-7, with D unclear. There are 13 residues in the CDR3. CDR1 DFQATT and CDR2 SNEGSKA come from the germline V gene (reference sequence). V lost 6 bases to trimming and J lost 0 bases, with 12 bases between them.

This clonotype was recorded a few times. The chain carries TRBV10-2 and TRBJ2-3, with TRBD2 matching over 13 bases. Germline CDR1 is WSHSY and CDR2 is SAAADI. J lost 2 bases, V lost 5 bases, and 7 bases had no gene match. CDR3 size: 17 residues. The CDR3 nucleotides are TGCGCCAGCAGTTCCCTCACTAGCGGGAGGGCCACAGATACGCAGTATTTT. It yields the protein CASSSLTSGRATDTQYF.

J is TRBJ2-7 and V is TRBV5-1; D is uncertain. Germline V gene lookup returns CDR1 SGHRS and CDR2 YFSETQ. The CDR3 consists of 13 residues. V was pared by 3 bases and J by 0 bases, with 7 bases between. The CDR3 is CASSSDPSYEQYF. CDR3 bases: TGCGCCAGCAGCTCAGACCCCTCCTACGAGCAGTACTTC. The full variable domain, completed using reference TRBV5-1 and TRBJ2-7, is KAGVTQTPRYLIKTRGQQVTLSCSPISGHRSVSWYQQTPGQGLQFLFEYFSETQRNKGNFPGRFSGRQFSNSRSEMNVSTLELGDSALYLCASSSDPSYEQYFGPGTRLTVT.

This clonotype was detected many times. The chain recombines TRBV6-6 with TRBJ2-5; 7 bases match TRBD2. From germline, CDR1 is MNHNY and CDR2 SVGAGI (reference sequence). V lost 2 bases and J lost 4; bases outside the gene matches: 4. This CDR3 contains 14 residues. The CDR3 sequence: CASSYTGGRETQYF. CDR3 sequence (DNA): TGTGCCAGCAGTTACACGGGAGGTCGAGAGACCCAGTACTTC.

The chain links TRBV20-1 to TRBJ1-5; 7 bases match TRBD1. In germline, CDR1 is DFQATT, CDR2 SNEGSKA (reference sequence). The J segment lost 9 bases and the V segment lost 6 bases, leaving 8 bases of the junction unmatched. CDR3 length: 12 amino acids. The CDR3 DNA follows: TGCAGTGCAACAACAGGGGAAACGCCCCAGCATTTT. Protein sequence: CSATTGETPQHF.

The chain uses TRBV7-9 and TRBJ2-3; D perhaps matches TRBD1 (5 bases). The CDR3 contains 14 residues. V lost 4 bases, J lost 2 bases, and 10 bases lay in between. CDR1 and CDR2 (germline): SEHNR, FQNEAQ (reference sequence). CDR3 bases: TGTGCCAGCAGCTCCCGACAGCTCACAGATACGCAGTATTTT. This sequence encodes CASSSRQLTDTQYF.

This clonotype was seen more than once but under ten times. The rearrangement joins TRBV7-7 to TRBJ2-7, with TRBD1 matching over 10 bases. V trimming: 4 bases; J trimming: 4 bases; junction bases outside the gene matches: 31. Germline loops: CDR1 SSHAT, CDR2 FNYEAQ (reference sequence). The CDR3 is 23 amino acids. CDR3 nucleotide sequence: TGTGCCAGCAGCTCTCCGCTGGGACAGGGGCCCCCAGCGGAGTCTCCCTTGGGATACGAGCAGTACTTC. Amino acid sequence: CASSSPLGQGPPAESPLGYEQYF.

This clonotype occurred a few times. Written as DNA, the CDR3 is TGTGCTGCAGGTGACTATGAGCAGTTCTTC. Residues: CAAGDYEQFF. The V and J genes are TRBV24-1 and TRBJ2-1; D gene ambiguous. There are 10 residues in the CDR3. The germline CDR1 and CDR2 sequences are KGHDR and SFDVKD.

This clonotype turned up a few times. V gene TRBV7-6 combines with J gene TRBJ2-5, with D unclear. The germline gives CDR1 SGHVS, CDR2 FNYEAQ. With 5 bases removed from V and 2 bases from J, the gap between germline ends came to 6 bases. This CDR3 region has 12 residues. CDR3 sequence (DNA): TGTGCCAGCAGCCGCCTACAAGAGACCCAGTACTTC. Translation: CASSRLQETQYF. Using reference TRBV7-6 and TRBJ2-5 for the parts outside the CDR3, the full variable domain is GAGVSQSPRYKVTKRGQDVALRCDPISGHVSLYWYRQALGQGPEFLTYFNYEAQQDKSGLPNDRFSAERPEGSISTLTIQRTEQRDSAMYRCASSRLQETQYFGPGTRLLVL.